The rows below give T cell receptor beta chains drawn from one sample of a study of T cell repertoires in cytomegalovirus infection. Their recognized antigens are unknown. TCRdb analysed the reads with MiXCR anew, one entry per CDR3 protein. This table holds roughly 120,000 distinct CDR3 sequences, over 25% found once. The sample consisted of CD8+ T cells from cultured PBMCs, taken from culture after CMV antigen stimulation. Receptor source: a human donor in good health (CMV status not recorded). Some clones in this sample may be carry-over from other donors' samples. Both conserved end residues are part of each CDR3. D genes are given only for firm matches. Clone size is given for some rows only: seen once, a few or many times, or a class if the clone is expanded.

v_gene	j_gene	d_gene	abundance	CDR3nt	CDR3aa
TRBV6-1	TRBJ2-2	.	few	TGTGCCAGTTTTAGCACCGGGGAGCTGTTTTTT	CASFSTGELFF
TRBV12-3/TRBV12-4	TRBJ1-1	TRBD1	.	TGTGCCAGCAGTCCCCGGGGGACAGGGAACACTGAAGCTTTCTTT	CASSPRGTGNTEAFF
TRBV6-4	TRBJ2-3	.	.	TGTGCCAGCAGTGAATCCGGATCTAGCACAGATACGCAGTATTTT	CASSESGSSTDTQYF
TRBV15	TRBJ2-5	TRBD1	few	TGTGCCACCAGCAGGGACAGGGGGCGCGGGAGGGAGACCCAGTACTTC	CATSRDRGRGRETQYF
TRBV4-1	TRBJ2-7	TRBD1	few	TGCGCCAGCAGTCACCGGGACAGGGTTCCCGAGCAGTACTTC	CASSHRDRVPEQYF
TRBV6-1	TRBJ2-7	.	.	TGTGCCAGCAGTGAAGGGTCCGGGAACTGGGGCGAGCAGTACTTC	CASSEGSGNWGEQYF
TRBV7-2	TRBJ1-5	.	.	TGTGCCAGCAGCCTCAGTACTAATCAGCCCCAGCATTTT	CASSLSTNQPQHF
TRBV4-1	TRBJ1-1	.	few	TGCGCCAGCAGCCAAGTATTGTCCACAGGGATGCCCCCGAACACTGAAGCTTTCTTT	CASSQVLSTGMPPNTEAFF
TRBV9	TRBJ2-5	TRBD2	few	TGTGCCAGCAGCCCCTGGGGGGGAATGTCAGAGACCCAGTACTTC	CASSPWGGMSETQYF
TRBV2	TRBJ1-1	.	.	TGTGCCAGCAGTCGGGGGGGATCCACTGAAGCTTTCTTT	CASSRGGSTEAFF
TRBV15	TRBJ2-3	TRBD2	few	TGTGCCACCAGCAGAGATAGAGCGGGGAGCACAGATACGCAGTATTTT	CATSRDRAGSTDTQYF
TRBV4-2	TRBJ1-2	.	.	TGTGCCAGCAGCCAAGAAATAATATCCCTTAAAAATTATGGCTACACCTTC	CASSQEIISLKNYGYTF
TRBV11-1	TRBJ1-2	.	many	TGTGCCAGCAGCTTACGACAGGACTATGGCTACACCTTC	CASSLRQDYGYTF
TRBV6-6	TRBJ2-1	.	few	TGTGCCAGCATAGGAGGGACGGAGGAGGTCTTGCCCGATGAGCAGTTCTTC	CASIGGTEEVLPDEQFF
TRBV7-8	TRBJ1-5	.	few	TGTGCCAGCAGCTTATGGCAGAGCAATCAGCCCCAGCATTTT	CASSLWQSNQPQHF
TRBV27	TRBJ1-6	.	few	TGTGCCAGCAGTTCTCCTGGACACCCTGGAACCCTCCACTTT	CASSSPGHPGTLHF
TRBV7-2	TRBJ2-1	.	many	TGTGCCAGCAGCTTTCTCTATGAGCAGTTCTTC	CASSFLYEQFF
TRBV6-2/TRBV6-3	TRBJ1-1	.	few	TGTGCCAGCAGTTACTCGAGAGCGTCTGAAGCTTTCTTT	CASSYSRASEAFF
TRBV12-3/TRBV12-4	TRBJ1-1	.	few	TGTGCCACAGTCGGTTGGGACACGGTGAACACTGAAGCTTTCTTT	CATVGWDTVNTEAFF
TRBV7-8	TRBJ2-7	.	few	TGTGCCAGCAGCTCCTCAGGACAGGAGCAGTACTTC	CASSSSGQEQYF
TRBV6-5	TRBJ2-5	TRBD1	.	TGTGCCAGCAGTCTGAGGGGGCTCGGGGAGACCCAGTACTTC	CASSLRGLGETQYF
TRBV28	TRBJ2-7	.	few	TGTGCCACCCGTCGACGGAGTCTCGAGCAGTACTTC	CATRRRSLEQYF
TRBV20-1	TRBJ1-5	.	.	TGCAGTGCTACCCCGAGGGGGGCTAATCAGCCCCAGCATTTT	CSATPRGANQPQHF
TRBV7-9	TRBJ2-5	.	.	TGTGCCAGCAGCGACGGGGTCGAGACCCAGTACTTC	CASSDGVETQYF
TRBV28	TRBJ2-7	TRBD1	.	TGTGCCACTACGACGACAGGGGCCTACGAGCAGTACTTC	CATTTTGAYEQYF
TRBV7-9	TRBJ2-4	.	few	TGTGCCAGCAGCCCCACAGGAGAACTAAACATTCAGTACTTC	CASSPTGELNIQYF
TRBV7-3	TRBJ2-2	.	many	TGTGCCAGCAGCCTAGGGGGATCAACCGGGGAGCTGTTTTTT	CASSLGGSTGELFF
TRBV6-2/TRBV6-3	TRBJ1-5	.	.	TGTGCCAGCAGTCAGGGAGGGGAACAGCCCCAGCATTTT	CASSQGGEQPQHF
TRBV27	TRBJ1-5	TRBD1	.	TGTGCCAGCAGTTGGGGACAGGGGTCTCAGCCCCAGCATTTT	CASSWGQGSQPQHF
TRBV7-8	TRBJ2-3	TRBD2	few	TGTGCCAGCAGCGGATGGATTAGCGGGGGAACAGATACGCAGTATTTT	CASSGWISGGTDTQYF
TRBV4-1	TRBJ2-7	TRBD1	.	TGCGCCAGCAGCCAGGAGGGACAGGGGTACGAGCAGTACTTC	CASSQEGQGYEQYF
TRBV20-1	TRBJ2-7	.	few	TGCAGTGCTAGCCCCCGGGACTCCTACGAGCAGTACTTC	CSASPRDSYEQYF
TRBV6-5	TRBJ2-7	TRBD1	few	TGTGCCAGCAGTTCCGTTCAACAGGGGGGATACTCCTACGAGCAGTACTTC	CASSSVQQGGYSYEQYF
TRBV4-1	TRBJ2-7	.	few	TGCGCCAGCAGCCACACTCTGGGACTCGGCGAGTACTTC	CASSHTLGLGEYF
TRBV28	TRBJ1-1	.	few	TGTGCCAGCAGTTTCGCCGGGGGACGAGCTGAAGCTTTCTTT	CASSFAGGRAEAFF
TRBV5-4	TRBJ1-2	TRBD1	few	TGTGCCAGCAGCTCCGGGACAGGCACTAACTATGGCTACACCTTC	CASSSGTGTNYGYTF
TRBV6-5	TRBJ1-1	.	.	TGTGCCAGCAGTCGGTCGAACACTGAAGCTTTCTTT	CASSRSNTEAFF